Below are 27 T cell receptor beta chains sequenced from a single sample in a study of T cell responses to AZD1222 COVID-19 vaccine. The repertoire was sequenced with immunoSEQ multiplex PCR; TCRdb's copy has only in-frame clones and lacks some. The table includes some 90,000 clones, around nine tenths detected once. The specimen comprised peripheral blood, sampled on day 0 of AZD1222 vaccination. All receptors derive from an adult in good health.

V gene TRBV6-1 combines with J gene TRBJ2-5, with D perhaps TRBD2 (6 bases). The CDR3 is 14 amino acids. V was shortened by 0 bases and J by 5 bases, with 10 bases between the two germline ends. From germline, CDR1 is MNHNS and CDR2 SASEGT. The CDR3 DNA follows: TGTGCCAGCAGTGAAGCGCGGGGTGGGGAGACCCAGTACTTC. Amino acid sequence: CASSEARGGETQYF.

The chain carries TRBV3-1 (or the pseudogene TRBV3-2) and TRBJ1-5; the D gene is possibly TRBD1 (5 bases). V lost 4 bases, J lost 6 bases, and 13 bases lay in between. The CDR3 has 14 residues. Germline-derived CDR1 and CDR2 are LGHDT and YNNKEL (reference sequence). DNA for the CDR3: TGTGCCAGCAGCCCCTTGGCAGGGCGTCAGCCCCAGCATTTT. It codes for CASSPLAGRQPQHF.

As DNA, the CDR3 is TGCGCCAGCAGCTTGAGGGGGGGAGCAGATACGCAGTATTTT. Translated: CASSLRGGADTQYF. This chain joins TRBV5-1 and TRBJ2-3; D perhaps matches TRBD2 (7 bases). The CDR3 length is 14 residues. CDR1 is SGHRS, CDR2 YFSETQ, per germline. Trimming pared 1 base from V and 4 bases from J, leaving 10 bases between.

The rearrangement uses TRBV2 and TRBJ2-7; TRBD1 matches at 7 bases. V trimming: 11 bases; J trimming: 0 bases; junction bases outside the gene matches: 7. Germline lookup yields CDR1 SNHLY and CDR2 FYNNEI. The CDR3 is 13 residues long. CDR3 DNA sequence: TGTGCCGCCCAGACAGGGACCTCCTACGAGCAGTACTTC. It translates to CAAQTGTSYEQYF.

V is TRBV20-1 and J is TRBJ1-2; D is perhaps TRBD1 (6 bases). Germline V lookup: CDR1 DFQATT, CDR2 SNEGSKA (reference sequence). V gave up 3 bases and J gave up 4 bases, with 15 bases separating them. The CDR3 is 14 amino acids. DNA of the CDR3: TGCAGTGCTAGTTTGGCAGGGGTATCCTATGGCTACACCTTC. Translated, it gives CSASLAGVSYGYTF.

CDR3 residues: CAISEGGPGKLFF. The CDR3 nucleotides read TGTGCCATCAGTGAGGGGGGCCCTGGAAAACTGTTTTTT. The genes are TRBV10-3 and TRBJ1-4, with D perhaps TRBD1 (6 bases). The CDR3 has 13 residues. From germline, CDR1 is ENHRY and CDR2 SYGVKD. The V end was cut by 2 bases, the J end by 10 bases, with 11 bases between.

This chain joins TRBV3-1 (or the pseudogene TRBV3-2) and TRBJ1-4; a possible D gene is TRBD1 (5 bases). The germline V gene encodes CDR1 LGHDT and CDR2 YNNKEL (reference sequence). This CDR3 has 13 residues. Trimming pared 9 bases from V and 1 base from J, leaving 9 bases between. The CDR3 region has the DNA TGTGCCAGTAAGGGGATAACTAATGAAAAACTGTTTTTT. Protein sequence: CASKGITNEKLFF.

The gene calls are TRBV30 and TRBJ1-2; D is possibly TRBD1 (6 bases). The CDR3 runs 14 residues. Germline loops: CDR1 GTSNPN, CDR2 SVGIG (reference sequence). V was pared by 0 bases and J by 7 bases, with 15 bases between. This CDR3 reads CAWSVNQQGGGYTF. The CDR3 region has the DNA TGTGCCTGGAGTGTAAATCAACAGGGTGGTGGCTACACCTTC.

The V and J genes are TRBV5-8 and TRBJ1-2, with TRBD1 matching 12 bases. J gave up 8 bases and V 0 bases, and 11 bases lay outside the gene matches. CDR1 and CDR2 from the germline V gene are SGHTS and YDEGEE. The CDR3 is made up of 17 amino acids. This CDR3 reads CASSLVGTGGSTMGYTF. The CDR3 DNA is TGTGCCAGCAGCTTGGTCGGGACAGGGGGCAGTACTATGGGCTACACCTTC.

The table lists this clone with a few counts. The CDR3 DNA sequence: TGTGCCAGCAGTTTTGCCGGTAGCAATCAGCCCCAGCATTTT. It translates to CASSFAGSNQPQHF. The genes are TRBV28 and TRBJ1-5; no firm D call. Trimming removed 3 bases at V and 0 bases at J, with 6 bases between. Germline loops: CDR1 MDHEN, CDR2 SYDVKM. The CDR3 sequence is 14 residues long.

The chain has TRBV3-1 (or the pseudogene TRBV3-2) and TRBJ1-3, with D hard to call. With 1 base removed from V and 4 bases from J, the gap between germline ends came to 11 bases. Germline lookup yields CDR1 LGHDT and CDR2 YNNKEL (reference sequence). This CDR3 contains 15 residues. The CDR3 DNA reads TGTGCCAGCAGCCAAGGGCCGTCAGTAGGAAACACCATATATTTT. This translates into CASSQGPSVGNTIYF.

V is TRBV6-1 and J is TRBJ2-5; D not resolved. V was trimmed by 0 bases and J by 14 bases, leaving 13 bases between them. This CDR3 comprises 12 residues. Germline values: CDR1 MNHNS, CDR2 SASEGT. For the CDR3, the DNA is TGTGCCAGCAGTGAAGCGCTTTTTTGGGGTTACTTC. Protein product: CASSEALFWGYF.

J is TRBJ2-5 and V is TRBV19, with D possibly being TRBD2 (5 bases). The CDR3 runs 14 residues. V was pared by 3 bases and J by 4 bases, with 12 bases between. Germline V gene sequence: CDR1 LNHDA, CDR2 SQIVND (reference sequence). Written as DNA, the CDR3 is TGTGCCAGTAGTATGGGAGCGACGGCAGAGACCCAGTACTTC. This gives the protein CASSMGATAETQYF.

The J gene is TRBJ2-5, the V gene TRBV4-3; TRBD2 aligns across 7 bases. The CDR3 covers 16 residues. Per germline, CDR1 LGHNA and CDR2 YSLEER. V lost 1 base, J lost 5 bases, and 10 bases stayed unmatched. CDR3 in amino acids: CASSQGGRGGDETQYF. The CDR3 nucleotides are TGCGCCAGCAGCCAAGGGGGCCGGGGAGGGGATGAGACCCAGTACTTC.

The chain carries TRBV7-9 and TRBJ2-1, with 9 bases identical to TRBD2. The CDR3 is 17 amino acids. In germline, CDR1 is SEHNR, CDR2 FQNEAQ (reference sequence). V was clipped by 1 base and J by 0 bases; unmatched bases: 4. The DNA for the CDR3 is TGTGCCAGCAGCTTAGTTGCGGGGGGGAGCTCCTACAATGAGCAGTTCTTC. Translation: CASSLVAGGSSYNEQFF.

V gene TRBV19 combines with J gene TRBJ2-7; no definite D call. V was trimmed by 6 bases and J by 1 base, leaving 10 bases between them. CDR3 size: 13 residues. Germline values: CDR1 LNHDA, CDR2 SQIVND (reference sequence). This CDR3 is CASSPWESYEQYF. The CDR3, as DNA: TGTGCCAGTAGCCCTTGGGAATCCTACGAGCAGTACTTC.

The V call is TRBV28, the J call TRBJ1-2, with D perhaps TRBD1 (5 bases). The CDR3 is 13 amino acids. The ends were cut back, 3 bases at V and 7 bases at J, with 12 bases in the middle. CDR1 is MDHEN and CDR2 is SYDVKM in the germline V gene. This CDR3 is CASSFQGGSGYTF. The CDR3 DNA reads TGTGCCAGCAGTTTCCAGGGAGGAAGTGGCTACACCTTC.

CDR3 coding DNA: TGTGCCAGCAGCCAAGGAATAGGGGGGACAGATCAAGAGACCCAGTACTTC. Its protein is CASSQGIGGTDQETQYF. The rearrangement joins TRBV3-1 (or the pseudogene TRBV3-2) to TRBJ2-5; D is possibly TRBD1 (7 bases). The V and J ends lost 1 base and 2 bases respectively, with 17 bases between them. Germline V lookup: CDR1 LGHDT, CDR2 YNNKEL (reference sequence). The CDR3 loop spans 17 amino acids.

In its sample, this clone was seen a few times. CDR3 residues: CASVQPGSREQYF. DNA for the CDR3: TGTGCCAGCGTCCAACCAGGGTCGAGGGAGCAGTACTTC. This rearrangement joins TRBV28 to TRBJ2-7, with D possibly TRBD1 on 5 matching bases. Germline CDR1 reads MDHEN; CDR2 reads SYDVKM. V lost 8 bases, J lost 7 bases, and 18 bases lay in between. The CDR3 has 13 residues.

The rearrangement joins TRBV10-1 to TRBJ2-2; D gene uncertain. Germline V gene lookup returns CDR1 WNHNN and CDR2 SYGVQD (reference sequence). The CDR3 is 15 residues long. Trimming removed 3 bases from V and 4 bases from J, with 12 bases in between. Here the CDR3 reads CASSEIVGCTGELFF. The CDR3 DNA reads as TGCGCCAGCAGTGAAATTGTCGGCTGCACCGGGGAGCTGTTTTTT.

This sequence joins TRBV3-1 (or the pseudogene TRBV3-2) and TRBJ1-6; the match to TRBD1 covers 7 bases. Unmatched junction bases numbered 2, after V lost 0 bases and J lost 6 bases. The CDR3 is made up of 15 amino acids. From germline, CDR1 is LGHDT and CDR2 YNNKEL (reference sequence). CDR3: CASSQEGQPNSPLHF. CDR3 coding DNA: TGTGCCAGCAGCCAAGAGGGACAGCCTAATTCACCCCTCCACTTT.

The J gene is TRBJ1-6, the V gene TRBV3-1 (or the pseudogene TRBV3-2); D not resolved. CDR3 size: 13 residues. The germline CDR1 and CDR2 sequences are LGHDT and YNNKEL (reference sequence). Trimming pared 3 bases from V and 8 bases from J, leaving 8 bases between. The CDR3 is CASSQAADSPLHF. The CDR3 region has the DNA TGTGCCAGCAGCCAGGCAGCAGATTCACCCCTCCACTTT.

CDR3 region: CASSFNLFYGYTF. CDR3 sequence (DNA): TGTGCCAGCAGTTTTAACCTTTTCTATGGCTACACCTTC. The chain uses TRBV28 and TRBJ1-2; no clear D. The CDR3 sequence is 13 residues long. The V end was cut by 3 bases, the J end by 4 bases, with 9 bases between. Germline assignment: CDR1 MDHEN and CDR2 SYDVKM.

The rearrangement uses TRBV30 and TRBJ2-1; D is unresolved. This CDR3 spans 13 amino acids. Germline V gene sequence: CDR1 GTSNPN, CDR2 SVGIG (reference sequence). V was shortened by 0 bases and J by 6 bases, with 9 bases between the two germline ends. For the CDR3, the DNA is TGTGCCTGGAGTGTGGCCGTCCCCAATGAGCAGTTCTTC. This encodes CAWSVAVPNEQFF.

The chain uses TRBV7-3 and TRBJ2-6; 10 positions agree with TRBD1. After removal of 5 bases from V and 1 base from J, the junction contained 5 bases not matched to a gene. The length of the CDR3 is 17 residues. The V gene's germline CDR1 is SGHTA and CDR2 FQGTGA. The CDR3 bases are TGTGCCAGCAGCCCCCGGGACAGGGGTTCTGGGGCCAACGTCCTGACTTTC. Translating gives CASSPRDRGSGANVLTF.

The sample holds one count of this clone. The chain carries TRBV7-9 and TRBJ2-2; D is perhaps TRBD1 (6 bases). Trimming cost V 7 bases and J 5 bases, with 17 bases left between them. Germline loops: CDR1 SEHNR, CDR2 FQNEAQ (reference sequence). CDR3 length equals 15 residues. CDR3 region: CASNPRTEATGELFF. The CDR3 coding sequence is TGTGCCAGCAACCCAAGGACAGAGGCTACCGGGGAGCTGTTTTTT.

The chain carries TRBV19 and TRBJ2-3, with D possibly matching TRBD2 (5 bases). CDR3 size: 13 residues. CDR1 is LNHDA, CDR2 SQIVND, per germline (reference sequence). Trimming removed 5 bases from V and 3 bases from J, with 9 bases in between. CDR3 DNA sequence: TGTGCCAGTAGTGCTCCGGGGACAGATACGCAGTATTTT. This encodes CASSAPGTDTQYF.